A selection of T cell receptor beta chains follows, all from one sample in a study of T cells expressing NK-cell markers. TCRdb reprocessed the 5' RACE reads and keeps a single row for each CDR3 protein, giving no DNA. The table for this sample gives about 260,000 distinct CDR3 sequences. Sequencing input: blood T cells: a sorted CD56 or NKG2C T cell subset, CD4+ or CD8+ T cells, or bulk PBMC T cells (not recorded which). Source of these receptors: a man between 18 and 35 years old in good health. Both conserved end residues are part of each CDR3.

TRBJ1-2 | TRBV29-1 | CSVGTKDLNGYTF
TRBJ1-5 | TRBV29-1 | CSASTGGYNQPQHF
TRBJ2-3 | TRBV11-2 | CASSLAGGLVDTQYF
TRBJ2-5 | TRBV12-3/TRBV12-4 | CASSAGTGKETQYF
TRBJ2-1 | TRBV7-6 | CASSWGSARGRNEQFF
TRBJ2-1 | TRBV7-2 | CASSLQDRAWRNEQFF
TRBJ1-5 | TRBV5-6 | CASRYGQGDQPQHF
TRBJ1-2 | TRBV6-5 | CASSYSSGGRGYTF
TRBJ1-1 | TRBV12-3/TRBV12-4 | CASSLSLGANTEAFF
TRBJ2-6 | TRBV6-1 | CASTDPGDAGANVLTF
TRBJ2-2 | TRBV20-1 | CSARHGRDNTGELFF
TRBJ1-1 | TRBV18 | CASSPNRQMNTEAFF
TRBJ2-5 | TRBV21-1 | CASSDLGAGEETQYF
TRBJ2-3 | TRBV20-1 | CSASTSDSTDTQYF
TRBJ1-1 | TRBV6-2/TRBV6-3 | CASSYRRGGGRPRGNTEAFF
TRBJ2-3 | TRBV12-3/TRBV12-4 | CASTAQGGWEQYF
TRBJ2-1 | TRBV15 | CATSRGGGPWFF
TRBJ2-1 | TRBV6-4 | CASSGGVMAGGLNEQFF
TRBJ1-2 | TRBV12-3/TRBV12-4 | CASSAGTSRGYTF
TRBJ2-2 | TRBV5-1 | CASSLAANTGELFF
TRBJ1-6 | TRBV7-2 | CASSPGQGYNSPLHF
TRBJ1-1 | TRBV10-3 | CAIGDWKNAEAFF
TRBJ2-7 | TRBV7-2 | CASSFDRGVVDEQYF
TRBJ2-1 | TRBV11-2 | CASSPFSAGSYNEQFF
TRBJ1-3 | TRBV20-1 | CSALTGPLRNTIYF
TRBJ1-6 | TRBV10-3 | CAPGPQGNSPLHF
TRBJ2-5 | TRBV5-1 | CASSPVGARTQYF
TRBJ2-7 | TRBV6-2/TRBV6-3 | CASSGDWGTYEQYF
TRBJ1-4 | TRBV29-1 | CSATSRTLSGEKLFF
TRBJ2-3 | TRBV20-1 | CSASSPAPQPDTQYF
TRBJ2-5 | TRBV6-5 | CASSPQGKVGETQYF